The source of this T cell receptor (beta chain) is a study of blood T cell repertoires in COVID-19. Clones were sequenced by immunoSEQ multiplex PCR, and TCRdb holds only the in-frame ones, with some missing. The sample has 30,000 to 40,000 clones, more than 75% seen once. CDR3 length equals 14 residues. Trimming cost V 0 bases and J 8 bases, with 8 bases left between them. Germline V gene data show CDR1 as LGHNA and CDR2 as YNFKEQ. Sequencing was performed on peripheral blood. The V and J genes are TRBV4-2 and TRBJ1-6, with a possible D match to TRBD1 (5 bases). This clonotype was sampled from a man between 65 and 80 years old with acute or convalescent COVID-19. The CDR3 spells CASSQDPQDSPLHF. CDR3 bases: TGTGCCAGCAGCCAAGACCCACAGGATTCACCCCTCCACTTT.